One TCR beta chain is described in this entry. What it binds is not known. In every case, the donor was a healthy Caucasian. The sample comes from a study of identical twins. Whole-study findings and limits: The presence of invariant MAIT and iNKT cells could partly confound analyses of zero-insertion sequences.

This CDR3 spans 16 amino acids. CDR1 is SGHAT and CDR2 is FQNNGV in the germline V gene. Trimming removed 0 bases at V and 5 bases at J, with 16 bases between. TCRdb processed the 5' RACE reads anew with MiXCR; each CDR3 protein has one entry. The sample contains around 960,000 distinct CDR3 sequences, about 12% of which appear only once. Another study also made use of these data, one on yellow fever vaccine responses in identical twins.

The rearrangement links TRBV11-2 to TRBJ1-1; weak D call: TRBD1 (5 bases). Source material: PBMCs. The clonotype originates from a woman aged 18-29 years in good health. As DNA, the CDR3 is TGTGCCAGCAGCTTAGATCGGTCAGGGTGGTATACTGAAGCTTTCTTT. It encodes CASSLDRSGWYTEAFF.